This T cell receptor (beta chain) was sequenced for a study of cytomegalovirus exposure and HLA in healthy donors. The CDR3 runs to 12 residues. The V end was cut by 3 bases, the J end by 10 bases, with 10 bases between. The germline gives CDR1 SGHAT, CDR2 FQNNGV. Study outcomes and limitations: Some TCR beta chains (164 of them) were listed as cytomegalovirus-associated. Roughly uniform sequencing depth across donors was assumed, possibly incorrectly.

In its sample, this clone ranks as medium-sized. Its antigen is undetermined. Use of 60 Vbeta and 13 Jbeta primers characterized the PCR. As handled by the study authors: A later analysis counted about 80 million unique TCR beta chains, 9.5 million to 12 million shared. TCRdb's table, derived via immunoSEQ multiplex PCR, lists solely in-frame clones and lacks some. V, J and clone size derive from that table, while D and trimming were established from the DNA sequence. The repertoire consists of about 100,000 clones, with around 72% occurring once and the leading ten covering 14%. This clonotype originated in a male donor in good health and CMV-seropositive. Sequenced input: PBMCs. The gene calls are TRBV11-2 and TRBJ2-1; perhaps TRBD1 as D (5 bases). The CDR3 coding sequence is TGTGCCAGCAGCTTTCCAGGGTACGAGCAGTTCTTC. It codes for CASSFPGYEQFF.